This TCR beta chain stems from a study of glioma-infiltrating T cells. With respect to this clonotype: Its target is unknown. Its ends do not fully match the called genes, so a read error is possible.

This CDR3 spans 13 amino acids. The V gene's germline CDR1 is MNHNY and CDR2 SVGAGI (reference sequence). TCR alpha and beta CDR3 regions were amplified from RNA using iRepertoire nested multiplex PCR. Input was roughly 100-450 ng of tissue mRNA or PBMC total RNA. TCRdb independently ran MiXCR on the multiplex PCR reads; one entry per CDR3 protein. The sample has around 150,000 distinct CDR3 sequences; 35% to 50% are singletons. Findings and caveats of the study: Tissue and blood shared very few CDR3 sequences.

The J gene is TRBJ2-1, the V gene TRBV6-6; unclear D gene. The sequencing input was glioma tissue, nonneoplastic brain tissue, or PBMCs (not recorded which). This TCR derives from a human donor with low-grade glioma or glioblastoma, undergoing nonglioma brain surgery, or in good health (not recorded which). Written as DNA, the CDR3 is TGTGCCAGCAGTTTTGGGTCCTACACTGAGCAGTTCTTC. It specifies CASSFGSYTEQFF.